Reported below is one T cell receptor (beta chain). Congenital heart defects were the reason for the corrective surgery that the donors, healthy Finnish infants, were having. The data derive from a study of human thymus T cells. Sequenced by immunoSEQ multiplex PCR; TCRdb stores in-frame clones only, minus some. The sample records some 57,000 clones, nearly 95% being singletons. The sequence came from a boy under two years old with a congenital heart defect but otherwise immunologically healthy. The sample taken for sequencing was blood.

The CDR3 protein is CAWSVLGYEQYF. CDR3 sequence (DNA): TGTGCCTGGAGTGTACTGGGGTACGAGCAGTACTTC. The genes are TRBV30 and TRBJ2-7; D gene unclear. Per the germline V gene, CDR1 is GTSNPN and CDR2 is SVGIG (reference sequence). CDR3 length equals 12 residues. Trimming stripped 0 bases from V and 4 bases from J, with 7 bases between. Full variable domain (rest looked up from reference TRBV30 and TRBJ2-7): SQTIHQWPATLVQPVGSPLSLECTVEGTSNPNLYWYRQAAGRGLQLLFYSVGIGQISSEVPQNLSASRPQDRQFILSSKKLLLSDSGFYLCAWSVLGYEQYFGPGTRLTVT.